The clone carrying this T cell receptor (beta chain) appeared many times. Its antigen remains unknown. Germline loops: CDR1 SNHLY, CDR2 FYNNEI. The ends lost 5 bases at V and 5 bases at J; junction bases unmatched: 8. The CDR3 runs 14 residues. TCRdb itself ran the 5' RACE reads through MiXCR, one entry per CDR3 protein. This table has roughly 90,000 distinct CDR3 sequences, under 4.5% appearing once. The data belong to a study of neurological immune-mediated disorders. Study overall: There were around 34 multiple sclerosis patients; roughly 30 were relapsing-remitting and 3 were secondary progressive. The study, taken as a whole, reports: Association of the multiple sclerosis repertoire cluster with clinical or MRI features was not observed for any feature.

Unsorted libraries were prepared from 2 million PBMCs that had been stored at -80 C. The sequenced material came from PBMCs. The V gene is TRBV2, the J gene TRBJ1-2, with TRBD1 identical over 7 bases. This receptor was obtained from a woman between 50 and 59 years old with multiple sclerosis. CDR3 region: CASSNSGQIYGYTF. The CDR3 coding sequence is TGTGCCAGCAGTAACTCGGGACAGATTTATGGCTACACCTTC.